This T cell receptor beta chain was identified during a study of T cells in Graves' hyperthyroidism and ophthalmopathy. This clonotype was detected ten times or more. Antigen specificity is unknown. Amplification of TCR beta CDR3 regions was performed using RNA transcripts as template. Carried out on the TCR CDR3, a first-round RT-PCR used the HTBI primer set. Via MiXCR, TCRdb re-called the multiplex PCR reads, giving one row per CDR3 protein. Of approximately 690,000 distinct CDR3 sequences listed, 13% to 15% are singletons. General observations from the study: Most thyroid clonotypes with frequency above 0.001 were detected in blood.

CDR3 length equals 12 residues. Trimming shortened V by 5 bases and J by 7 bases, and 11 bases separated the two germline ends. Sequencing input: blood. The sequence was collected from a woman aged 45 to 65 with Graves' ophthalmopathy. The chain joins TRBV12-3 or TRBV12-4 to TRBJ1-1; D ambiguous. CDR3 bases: TGTGCCAGCAGTCGAAAGACTAGTGAAGCTTTCTTT. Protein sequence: CASSRKTSEAFF.